This passage covers 13 T cell receptor beta chains from one sample sequenced in a study of blood T cell repertoires in COVID-19. Here immunoSEQ multiplex PCR was the method, and the copy in TCRdb shows in-frame clones only, minus some. The data show about 190,000 clones, about 83% seen once. Sequenced material: peripheral blood. These receptors were obtained from a woman aged 70-85 years with COVID-19, enrolled during active disease.

V and J are TRBV5-1 and TRBJ2-1, with a weak D call TRBD2 (5 bases). The CDR3 extends over 16 amino acids. Germline CDR1 SGHRS, CDR2 YFSETQ. Trimming cost V 1 base and J 7 bases, with 18 bases left between them. DNA of the CDR3: TGCGCCAGCAGCTTGTTTGTGTGGCGACTAACAAATGAGCAGTTCTTC. Amino acid sequence: CASSLFVWRLTNEQFF. The full variable domain, its missing parts supplied by reference TRBV5-1 and TRBJ2-1, is KAGVTQTPRYLIKTRGQQVTLSCSPISGHRSVSWYQQTPGQGLQFLFEYFSETQRNKGNFPGRFSGRQFSNSRSEMNVSTLELGDSALYLCASSLFVWRLTNEQFFGPGTRLTVL.

V is TRBV5-8 and J is TRBJ1-4; D perhaps matches TRBD1 (5 bases). Germline loops: CDR1 SGHTS, CDR2 YDEGEE. Trimming pared 0 bases from V and 0 bases from J, leaving 12 bases between. The CDR3 consists of 17 residues. The CDR3 reads CASSLGTGSTTNEKLFF. DNA of the CDR3: TGTGCCAGCAGCTTGGGCACAGGAAGTACAACTAATGAAAAACTGTTTTTT.

The genes are TRBV3-1 (or the pseudogene TRBV3-2) and TRBJ2-3; 7 nucleotides line up with TRBD2. V lost 1 base to trimming and J lost 6 bases; unmatched junction nucleotides: 10. This CDR3 region has 16 residues. Per germline, CDR1 LGHDT and CDR2 YNNKEL (reference sequence). CDR3 sequence: CASSQGVGGSTDTQYF. CDR3 nucleotide sequence: TGTGCCAGCAGCCAAGGGGTTGGCGGGAGTACTGATACGCAGTATTTT.

This clone occurred once. J is TRBJ2-7 and V is TRBV19, with a possible D match to TRBD1 (6 bases). This CDR3 region has 17 residues. Germline loops: CDR1 LNHDA, CDR2 SQIVND (reference sequence). V was trimmed by 6 bases and J by 3 bases, leaving 24 bases between them. The CDR3 is CASSIRTGTQLNYEQYF. The CDR3 DNA reads as TGTGCCAGTAGCATTAGGACCGGGACACAGTTAAACTACGAGCAGTACTTC.

The J gene is TRBJ2-5, the V gene TRBV29-1; weak D call: TRBD2 (5 bases). Germline values: CDR1 SQVTM, CDR2 ANQGSEA. V was trimmed by 4 bases and J by 5 bases, leaving 11 bases between them. The CDR3 loop spans 12 amino acids. This chain's CDR3 is CSVVGTGETQYF. The CDR3 nucleotides read TGCAGCGTTGTTGGCACGGGGGAGACCCAGTACTTC.

The chain employs TRBV28 and TRBJ2-1; TRBD1 aligns across 8 bases. The J segment lost 0 bases and the V segment lost 7 bases, leaving 5 bases of the junction unmatched. This CDR3 region has 15 residues. From germline, CDR1 is MDHEN and CDR2 SYDVKM. CDR3 sequence reads: CASKRTGISYNEQFF. Here the CDR3 DNA reads TGTGCCAGCAAACGGACAGGGATCTCCTACAATGAGCAGTTCTTC. Full variable domain (missing parts from reference TRBV28 and TRBJ2-1): DVKVTQSSRYLVKRTGEKVFLECVQDMDHENMFWYRQDPGLGLRLIYFSYDVKMKEKGDIPEGYSVSREKKERFSLILESASTNQTSMYLCASKRTGISYNEQFFGPGTRLTVL.

This chain joins TRBV5-1 and TRBJ2-1; the D gene is possibly TRBD2 (6 bases). This CDR3 is built from 15 residues. V was pared by 2 bases and J by 0 bases, with 9 bases between. Germline CDR1 and CDR2: SGHRS and YFSETQ. This CDR3 is CASSFGGNSYNEQFF. The CDR3 nucleotides are TGCGCCAGCAGCTTTGGCGGGAACTCCTACAATGAGCAGTTCTTC.

J is TRBJ1-6 and V is TRBV5-4; TRBD1 might be the D (6 bases). Trimming shortened V by 5 bases and J by 6 bases, and 15 bases separated the two germline ends. This CDR3 has 15 residues. Germline V gene data show CDR1 as SGHNT and CDR2 as YYREEE (reference sequence). CDR3: CASSRNEGVNSPLHF. The CDR3 region has the DNA TGTGCCAGCAGTCGGAATGAGGGGGTTAATTCACCCCTCCACTTT.

The chain links TRBV29-1 to TRBJ1-2; unclear D gene. There are 12 residues in the CDR3. V lost 4 bases, J lost 5 bases, and 11 bases lay in between. Germline CDR1 SQVTM, CDR2 ANQGSEA. The DNA of the CDR3 is TGCAGCGTTGTTGGCCCTTCTTATGGCTACACCTTC. This encodes CSVVGPSYGYTF.

The V gene is TRBV30, the J gene TRBJ1-3; unclear D gene. The V gene lost 3 bases and the J gene lost 4 bases, with 10 bases spanning the gap. Per the germline V gene, CDR1 is GTSNPN and CDR2 is SVGIG (reference sequence). The CDR3 has 13 residues. CDR3 amino acids: CAWRRVPGNTIYF. CDR3 DNA sequence: TGTGCCTGGAGGAGGGTTCCAGGAAACACCATATATTTT.

V is TRBV7-3 and J is TRBJ2-5; possible D gene TRBD1, 5 bases. The V gene's germline CDR1 is SGHTA and CDR2 FQGTGA. This CDR3 comprises 13 residues. Between the trimmed V and J ends, which lost 1 base and 2 bases, there was a span of 5 bases. DNA for the CDR3: TGTGCCAGCAGCTTAAGACAGCAAGAGACCCAGTACTTC. Translating it yields CASSLRQQETQYF. Full variable domain (missing parts from reference TRBV7-3 and TRBJ2-5): GAGVSQTPSNKVTEKGKYVELRCDPISGHTALYWYRQSLGQGPEFLIYFQGTGAADDSGLPNDRFFAVRPEGSVSTLKIQRTERGDSAVYLCASSLRQQETQYFGPGTRLLVL.

The genes are TRBV11-2 and TRBJ2-1; tentatively, D is TRBD1 (6 bases). V shed 1 base and J shed 4 bases, with 11 bases lying between them. The CDR3 covers 15 residues. Germline assignment: CDR1 SGHAT and CDR2 FQNNGV. Here the CDR3 reads CASSLVLQGYNEQFF. DNA of the CDR3: TGTGCCAGCAGCTTAGTCCTACAGGGTTACAATGAGCAGTTCTTC. Variable domain in full (rest from reference TRBV11-2 and TRBJ2-1): EAGVAQSPRYKIIEKRQSVAFWCNPISGHATLYWYQQILGQGPKLLIQFQNNGVVDDSQLPKDRFSAERLKGVDSTLKIQPAKLEDSAVYLCASSLVLQGYNEQFFGPGTRLTVL.

The gene calls are TRBV25-1 and TRBJ2-5, with a weak D call TRBD2 (5 bases). Trimming left V 1 base short and J 4 bases short, with 10 bases between. Germline assignment: CDR1 MGHDK and CDR2 SYGVNS. The CDR3 length is 14 residues. As DNA, the CDR3 is TGTGCCAGCAGTGAATTCAAAGGAGGAGAGACCCAGTACTTC. Amino acid sequence: CASSEFKGGETQYF.